These 18 T cell receptor beta chains originate from one sample sequenced in a study of neurological immune-mediated disorders. TCRdb reprocessed the 5' RACE reads via MiXCR and lists one record per CDR3 protein. The table includes fewer than 25,000 distinct CDR3 sequences, about 9.4% detected once. The sample consisted of PBMCs. The receptors here all came from an older woman with HTLV-1-associated myelopathy (HAM/TSP).

At least ten counts were recorded for this clonotype. The chain employs TRBV6-5 and TRBJ1-2; D possibly corresponds to TRBD1 (5 bases). V was pared by 1 base and J by 4 bases, with 13 bases between. The CDR3 consists of 15 residues. Germline V gives CDR1 MNHEY, CDR2 SVGAGI. CDR3 sequence reads: CASSYLSRVFYGYTF. Here the CDR3 DNA reads TGTGCCAGCAGTTACTTGAGCAGGGTTTTCTATGGCTACACCTTC.

The chain couples TRBV20-1 to TRBJ2-3; TRBD1 or TRBD2 may be the D gene (5 bases each). Looked up from germline, CDR1 is DFQATT and CDR2 is SNEGSKA (reference sequence). The CDR3 extends over 13 amino acids. V lost 5 bases to trimming and J lost 2 bases, with 11 bases between them. CDR3: CSAVDGATDTQYF. CDR3 nucleotide sequence: TGCAGTGCTGTGGACGGGGCCACAGATACGCAGTATTTT.

Ten or more counts support this clonotype. The V call is TRBV5-6, the J call TRBJ1-6; D not resolved. The CDR3 has 14 amino acids. Germline V gene lookup returns CDR1 SGHDT and CDR2 YYEEEE. V gave up 0 bases and J gave up 9 bases, with 10 bases separating them. The CDR3 DNA sequence: TGTGCCAGCAGCTTGGTAGGGCGTGGTTCACCCCTCCACTTT. Translating it yields CASSLVGRGSPLHF.

This clonotype has ten or more counts. The rearrangement links TRBV20-1 to TRBJ2-1; 15 bases line up with TRBD2. After removal of 4 bases from V and 7 bases from J, the junction contained 8 bases not matched to a gene. This CDR3 region has 16 residues. Looked up from germline, CDR1 is DFQATT and CDR2 is SNEGSKA (reference sequence). The CDR3 nucleotides are TGCAGTGCTATAGGACTAGCGGGGGGGAAGAGGAATGAGCAGTTCTTC. Its translation is CSAIGLAGGKRNEQFF.

This clonotype showed up just a few times. This chain uses TRBV3-1 with TRBJ2-3, with D maybe TRBD2 (5 bases). V was cut by 0 bases and J by 1 base, with 17 bases left in between. CDR1 and CDR2 from the germline V gene are LGHDT and YNNKEL (reference sequence). The CDR3 is 18 amino acids. CDR3: CASSQEISLDSRTDTQYF. The CDR3 DNA reads TGTGCCAGCAGCCAAGAAATTTCTCTGGACTCGCGCACAGATACGCAGTATTTT.

This clonotype came up many times. V usage is TRBV5-1 and J usage is TRBJ2-7; D remains unclear. There are 14 residues in the CDR3. Between the trimmed V and J ends, which lost 4 bases and 1 base, there was a span of 12 bases. Germline lookup yields CDR1 SGHRS and CDR2 YFSETQ. The CDR3 DNA is TGCGCCAGCAGCCCTCCTCAGAGTTCCTACGAGCAGTACTTC. Protein product: CASSPPQSSYEQYF.

J is TRBJ2-7 and V is TRBV20-1, with 7 bases that match TRBD1. This CDR3 is built from 12 residues. Germline V gene data show CDR1 as DFQATT and CDR2 as SNEGSKA (reference sequence). The CDR3 nucleotides read TGCAGCGCGCAGGGGGAATCTGACGAGCAGTACTTC. The encoded protein is CSAQGESDEQYF.

This clonotype showed up many times. J is TRBJ2-2 and V is TRBV20-1; weak D call: TRBD1 (6 bases). Trimming pared 0 bases from V and 6 bases from J, leaving 17 bases between. The CDR3 spans 16 residues. Germline V gene data show CDR1 as DFQATT and CDR2 as SNEGSKA (reference sequence). The CDR3 DNA reads TGCAGTGCTAGAGAACGGCAGGGGTCGGTTGCCGGGGAGCTGTTTTTT. This sequence encodes CSARERQGSVAGELFF.

This clonotype was detected many times. CDR3 residues: CASSLALSGGGETQYF. The CDR3 DNA is TGTGCCAGCAGCTTAGCCCTTAGCGGGGGAGGAGAGACCCAGTACTTC. The rearrangement links TRBV11-2 to TRBJ2-5; 9 positions match TRBD2. Germline V gene data show CDR1 as SGHAT and CDR2 as FQNNGV. J was trimmed by 4 bases and V by 1 base; bases with no gene match: 7. This CDR3 region has 16 residues.

The table lists this clonotype with many counts. The chain employs TRBV20-1 and TRBJ2-7; 7 bases are shared with TRBD1. The germline CDR1 and CDR2 sequences are DFQATT and SNEGSKA (reference sequence). The CDR3 is made up of 15 amino acids. The junction had 12 bases not matched to a gene; V was cut back by 1 base and J by 6 bases. The CDR3 region is CSARADPGGSSEQYF. The DNA of the CDR3 is TGCAGTGCTAGAGCAGACCCAGGGGGAAGTTCCGAGCAGTACTTC.

With respect to this clonotype: A read error is likely, as this CDR3 ends without the conserved phenylalanine or tryptophan. CDR3 sequence reads: CATSTRQARNIQYL. As DNA, the CDR3 is TGTGCCACCAGCACCAGACAGGCGAGAAACATTCAGTACTTA. This rearrangement joins TRBV15 to TRBJ2-4, with D perhaps TRBD1 (6 bases). Germline CDR1 reads LNHNV; CDR2 reads YYDKDF (reference sequence). This CDR3 has 14 residues. The V and J ends lost 4 bases and 6 bases respectively, with 13 bases between them.

This clonotype has at least ten counts. The rearrangement links TRBV5-1 to TRBJ1-5; D is undetermined. Trimming took 0 bases from V and 0 from J, leaving 7 bases between them. Germline V lookup: CDR1 SGHRS, CDR2 YFSETQ. This CDR3 has 15 amino acids. CDR3 residues: CASSLAGYSNQPQHF. CDR3 bases: TGCGCCAGCAGCTTGGCCGGGTATAGCAATCAGCCCCAGCATTTT.

This clonotype was seen a few times. CDR3 bases: TGTGCCAGCAGCCTGATGGCGGGGCAGCCCCAGCATTTT. Translating it yields CASSLMAGQPQHF. V is TRBV7-2 and J is TRBJ1-5; D gene ambiguous. The CDR3 is 13 amino acids. Trimming took off 5 bases at V and 7 bases at J, with 12 bases between the two ends. Germline V gives CDR1 SGHTA, CDR2 FQGNSA.

This clonotype was seen at least ten times. The genes are TRBV3-1 and TRBJ2-1; 7 positions agree with TRBD2. V dropped 0 bases and J dropped 0; count of bases not matched to a gene: 8. In germline, CDR1 is LGHDT, CDR2 YNNKEL (reference sequence). The CDR3 runs to 18 residues. The CDR3 loop is CASSQDLRGLTSYNEQFF. In nucleotides, the CDR3 is TGTGCCAGCAGCCAAGATTTGCGGGGACTAACCTCCTACAATGAGCAGTTCTTC.

This clonotype has ten or more counts. The chain has TRBV20-1 and TRBJ1-2, with D hard to call. CDR1 is DFQATT, CDR2 SNEGSKA, per germline (reference sequence). The length of the CDR3 is 13 residues. V lost 2 bases and J 3 bases, leaving 10 bases between the germline ends. Here the CDR3 DNA reads TGCAGTGCTAGACCGGGTATCGACTATGGCTACACCTTC. It codes for CSARPGIDYGYTF.

This clonotype has ten or more counts. The rearrangement uses TRBV20-1 and TRBJ2-7; 11 nucleotides align to TRBD1. The CDR3 runs to 15 residues. The V gene's germline CDR1 is DFQATT and CDR2 SNEGSKA (reference sequence). V lost 0 bases and J lost 1; bases outside the gene matches: 2. DNA of the CDR3: TGCAGTGCTAGAGACGGGACAGGGGGATCCTACGAGCAGTACTTC. This gives the protein CSARDGTGGSYEQYF.

This clonotype was found many times. The DNA for the CDR3 is TGTGCCAGCAGTTACGCCCGAGGCCAGCGGGGTCATGGAAACACCATATATTTT. It translates to CASSYARGQRGHGNTIYF. The gene calls are TRBV6-6 and TRBJ1-3; no firm D call. CDR3 length equals 18 residues. CDR1 is MNHNY and CDR2 is SVGAGI in the germline V gene (reference sequence). V lost 2 bases to trimming and J lost 3 bases, with 20 bases between them.

In its sample, this clonotype ranks as medium-sized (0.01 to 0.1%). The rearrangement joins TRBV20-1 to TRBJ2-7, with a tentative D call TRBD2 (6 bases). This CDR3 region has 13 residues. Germline-derived CDR1 and CDR2 are DFQATT and SNEGSKA (reference sequence). The CDR3 protein is CSAQGGESDEQYF. CDR3 DNA: TGCAGCGCGCAGGGCGGGGAATCTGACGAGCAGTACTTC.